Below, one T cell receptor beta chain is given with its context. Libraries used 5'RACE template switching adding universal primer site and UMIs. TCRdb re-called the 5' RACE reads and catalogs CDR3 proteins one per entry, DNA excluded. The sample table sets out 250,000 to 300,000 distinct CDR3 sequences. This entry belongs to a study of T cells expressing NK-cell markers. The wider study: Sequenced donors, eight in total, included seven who were HCMV-seropositive and one who was seronegative.

The CDR3 covers 15 residues. Germline V gene sequence: CDR1 LGHNA, CDR2 YNFKEQ. J is TRBJ2-1 and V is TRBV4-2; the D gene TCRdb calls, TRBD2, cannot be checked with no DNA. This receptor was obtained from a man between 18 and 35 years old in good health. The specimen was blood T cells: a sorted CD56 or NKG2C T cell subset, CD4+ or CD8+ T cells, or bulk PBMC T cells (not recorded which). This CDR3 is CASSQGLAGVLEQFF.